These T cell receptor beta chains were read from a single sample in a study of spatial heterogeneity in lung cancer. TCRdb itself ran the 5' RACE reads through MiXCR, one entry per CDR3 protein. The top ten hold 16% of the sample, which has around 110,000 distinct CDR3 sequences, 10% to 15% seen once. Here the sequenced sample was PBMCs, taken at follow-up. The receptors originated from a male donor with early-stage non-small cell lung cancer. Each CDR3 is given without its conserved first and last residue. The D gene is left open where the match is weak.

V gene	J gene	D gene	CDR3 protein
TRBV4-1	TRBJ1-5	.	ASSQVPGAFPPQH
TRBV27	TRBJ1-4	.	ASSFGQTNEKLF
TRBV5-6	TRBJ1-1	TRBD1	ASSSLQGLNTEAF
TRBV20-1	TRBJ1-1	.	SASIDYPGQNTEAF
TRBV5-4	TRBJ2-2	TRBD2	ASSRGTSLTGELF
TRBV11-3	TRBJ2-5	TRBD2	ASSAGLAEETQY
TRBV7-9	TRBJ1-2	.	ASSLEGVYGYT
TRBV7-2	TRBJ1-1	.	ASSLEVGGRF
TRBV28	TRBJ1-6	TRBD1	ASSSGQPNSPLH
TRBV7-9	TRBJ1-1	.	ASSLTGYTEAF
TRBV28	TRBJ2-6	TRBD1	ASSSDRGRLGANVLT
TRBV27	TRBJ1-5	TRBD1	ASSIQGANQPQH
TRBV11-3	TRBJ1-4	.	ASSPRGTNEKLF
TRBV20-1	TRBJ2-1	.	SAGNEQF
TRBV28	TRBJ2-1	.	ASSLGGLAKDEQF
TRBV12-3/TRBV12-4	TRBJ1-2	TRBD1	ASSPNPGQGGNGYT
TRBV23-1	TRBJ2-7	TRBD1	ASGVTGGAYEQY
TRBV5-1	TRBJ2-3	.	ASSLLASRSSTDTQY
TRBV6-2/TRBV6-3	TRBJ1-5	TRBD1	ASSYSGQGQGNQPQH
TRBV29-1	TRBJ2-7	.	SVEEYGPYEQY
TRBV7-9	TRBJ1-2	TRBD1	ASSPAIGQGIGYT
TRBV5-1	TRBJ2-5	.	ASSLDRVGETQY
TRBV5-1	TRBJ2-1	.	ASSPDSAYNEQF
TRBV29-1	TRBJ1-2	.	SVEEMGRSGYT
TRBV5-1	TRBJ2-5	TRBD2	ASSLDGGGVQETQY